The 16 T cell receptor beta chains given below trace back to one sample, sequenced in a study of T cells in Graves' hyperthyroidism and ophthalmopathy. Amplification targeted TCR beta CDR3 regions from RNA transcripts. The study used the HTBI primer set for a first-round RT-PCR of the TCR CDR3. Each CDR3 protein is one row after TCRdb ran MiXCR on the multiplex PCR reads. Of around 620,000 distinct CDR3 sequences detected, 12% to 15% appear once; the ten largest clones hold 7.1%. The specimen was blood. The receptors shown here come from a woman between 18 and 30 years old with Graves' ophthalmopathy.

This clonotype was seen repeatedly, ten times or more. J is TRBJ1-5 and V is TRBV2; 8 nucleotides line up with TRBD1. V lost 5 bases, J lost 9 bases, and 3 bases stayed unmatched. The length of the CDR3 is 12 residues. Germline CDR1 is SNHLY and CDR2 is FYNNEI. CDR3: CASSQGAGPQHF. CDR3 coding DNA: TGTGCCAGCAGTCAGGGGGCGGGGCCCCAGCATTTT.

The rearrangement uses TRBV12-3 or TRBV12-4 and TRBJ2-6, with no clear D. The CDR3 contains 17 residues. The V end was cut by 5 bases, the J end by 0 bases, with 14 bases between. The CDR3 nucleotides are TGTGCCAGCAGTCCTTCGGGCAGGATCTCTGGGGCCAACGTCCTGACTTTC. Its protein product is CASSPSGRISGANVLTF.

This clonotype was detected a few times. This chain uses TRBV3-1 with TRBJ1-2, with D uncertain. V lost 1 base to trimming and J lost 0 bases, with 15 bases between them. The germline CDR1 and CDR2 sequences are LGHDT and YNNKEL (reference sequence). This CDR3 is built from 17 residues. The CDR3 here is CASSQGVWDLANYGYTF. The CDR3 region has the DNA TGTGCCAGCAGCCAAGGTGTTTGGGATTTAGCTAACTATGGCTACACCTTC.

A few counts support this clonotype. This sequence joins TRBV30 and TRBJ2-3; 9 positions match TRBD2. V lost 6 bases and J lost 3; bases outside the gene matches: 4. CDR1 and CDR2 from the germline V gene are GTSNPN and SVGIG (reference sequence). The CDR3 has 13 residues. The CDR3 nucleotides are TGTGCCTGCATAGCGGGAGCAACAGATACGCAGTATTTT. Its protein is CACIAGATDTQYF.

The genes are TRBV7-9 and TRBJ1-2; TRBD1 agrees at 10 bases. Per germline, CDR1 SEHNR and CDR2 FQNEAQ (reference sequence). The CDR3 has 14 residues. Unmatched junction bases numbered 5, after V lost 5 bases and J lost 5 bases. CDR3 DNA: TGTGCCAGCAGCGGGGACAGGGGTGATTATGGCTACACCTTC. Amino acid sequence: CASSGDRGDYGYTF.

This clonotype was recorded at least ten times. This rearrangement joins TRBV12-3 or TRBV12-4 to TRBJ2-5; 14 bases map to TRBD2. The trim removed 5 bases at V and 4 bases at J, leaving 9 bases unmatched. The CDR3 length is 17 residues. CDR3 amino acids: CASSPGLAGEGAETQYF. CDR3 nucleotide sequence: TGTGCCAGCAGTCCGGGACTAGCGGGAGAGGGGGCAGAGACCCAGTACTTC.

This chain uses TRBV11-2 with TRBJ2-5; 16 bases are a match to TRBD2. Germline values: CDR1 SGHAT, CDR2 FQNNGV. The CDR3 runs 15 residues. V lost 5 bases and J lost 7; bases outside the gene matches: 4. CDR3 bases: TGTGCCAGCAGCCGGGGGACTAGCGGGGGGGTGACCCAGTACTTC. Its translation: CASSRGTSGGVTQYF.

This clonotype was recorded many times. The V gene is TRBV24-1, the J gene TRBJ2-3; no clear D. This CDR3 is built from 11 residues. Germline CDR1 KGHDR, CDR2 SFDVKD. Trimming left V 7 bases short and J 6 bases short, with 7 bases between. Here the CDR3 reads CATSRLDTQYF. The CDR3 nucleotides are TGTGCCACCAGCCGCCTGGATACGCAGTATTTT.

This clonotype was seen many times. The gene calls are TRBV7-3 and TRBJ2-3, with 7 nucleotides matching TRBD2. The CDR3 spans 14 residues. V was pared by 1 base and J by 6 bases, with 4 bases of the junction left unmatched. CDR1 is SGHTA, CDR2 FQGTGA, per germline. The CDR3 region is CASSLSQLADTQYF. CDR3 bases: TGTGCCAGCAGCTTAAGCCAACTAGCGGATACGCAGTATTTT.

This clonotype was seen many times. The rearrangement links TRBV24-1 to TRBJ2-1, with 8 bases fitting TRBD2. Per germline, CDR1 KGHDR and CDR2 SFDVKD. The CDR3 extends over 14 amino acids. V trimming: 5 bases; J trimming: 10 bases; junction bases outside the gene matches: 9. CDR3 bases: TGTGCCACCAGTGGGGTAGCGGGAAGGGGCGAGCAGTTCTTC. Its translation is CATSGVAGRGEQFF.

This clonotype showed up many times. J is TRBJ1-1 and V is TRBV6-1; D is undetermined. V was clipped by 3 bases and J by 1 base, with 12 bases between them. CDR1 and CDR2 from the germline V gene are MNHNS and SASEGT. The CDR3 has 15 amino acids. This CDR3 reads CASSDRSVGNTEAFF. As DNA, the CDR3 is TGTGCCAGCAGTGACCGGTCCGTTGGGAACACTGAAGCTTTCTTT.

This clonotype was detected ten times or more. The V and J genes are TRBV20-1 and TRBJ1-1; D may be TRBD1 (6 bases). In germline, CDR1 is DFQATT, CDR2 SNEGSKA (reference sequence). V lost 6 bases to trimming and J lost 0 bases, with 14 bases between them. This CDR3 is 14 amino acids long. The CDR3: CSAPSGGLNTEAFF. In DNA form, the CDR3 reads TGCAGTGCCCCGTCGGGGGGCCTGAACACTGAAGCTTTCTTT.

This clonotype was recorded at least ten times. The rearrangement joins TRBV20-1 to TRBJ1-1; the match to TRBD1 covers 8 bases. Germline-derived CDR1 and CDR2 are DFQATT and SNEGSKA (reference sequence). V shed 5 bases and J 4 bases; nucleotides not matched to a gene: 6. The CDR3 spans 13 residues. Written as DNA, the CDR3 is TGCAGTGCTGATACAGGGGGTAGCACTGAAGCTTTCTTT. Protein sequence: CSADTGGSTEAFF.

The chain uses TRBV30 and TRBJ2-5, with TRBD1 as a possible D gene (5 bases). The germline gives CDR1 GTSNPN, CDR2 SVGIG (reference sequence). This CDR3 has 12 amino acids. Trimming removed 4 bases at V and 5 bases at J, with 11 bases between. The DNA for the CDR3 is TGTGCCTGGAATCTACAGGAGGAGACCCAGTACTTC. Protein product: CAWNLQEETQYF.

This clonotype was seen many times. The rearrangement joins TRBV19 to TRBJ2-7; 9 nucleotides match TRBD2. The CDR3 is 15 residues long. The trim removed 3 bases at V and 2 bases at J, leaving 5 bases unmatched. The V gene's germline CDR1 is LNHDA and CDR2 SQIVND (reference sequence). CDR3 sequence: CASSIGVAGAYEQYF. In nucleotides, the CDR3 is TGTGCCAGTAGTATCGGAGTAGCGGGGGCCTACGAGCAGTACTTC.

This clonotype occurred a few times. The chain is built from TRBV11-3 and TRBJ2-1; D could derive from TRBD1 or TRBD2 (5 bases each). Trimming removed 6 bases at V and 12 bases at J, with 18 bases between. In germline, CDR1 is SGHNT, CDR2 YENEEA. This CDR3 has 13 residues. The CDR3 DNA sequence: TGTGCCAGCAGTCGGGGCCCAATAATAGGGCAGTTCTTC. Amino acids: CASSRGPIIGQFF.